The rows below give T cell receptor beta chains drawn from one sample of a study of control samples from healthy donors and cancer patients. Sequenced by immunoSEQ multiplex PCR; TCRdb stores in-frame clones only, minus some. The sample consists of roughly 120,000 clones, 85% to 90% of them appearing once. The sequenced sample consisted of blood. The receptors originated from a man aged 25-45 years in good health. The conserved cysteine and the conserved F or W are not part of the CDR3 here. Some rows have no size entry. The others give once, few or many, or a class for an expanded clone.

size,V,J,CDR3
NA,TRBV19,TRBJ1-2,ASSIESPSHGYT
NA,TRBV27,TRBJ1-1,ASSLSGQGAGAF
NA,TRBV4-2,TRBJ1-2,ASSYGGYDYGYT
once,TRBV5-1,TRBJ1-1,ASSSPGRGDTEAF
NA,TRBV28,TRBJ1-1,ASSLQRNTEAF
NA,TRBV5-1,TRBJ2-5,ASSYTGTARTETQY
NA,TRBV6-5,TRBJ2-3,ASTGNTDTQY
NA,TRBV7-9,TRBJ1-2,ASSVRQGGIANYGYT
once,TRBV30,TRBJ1-1,ALDKRSGTEAF
NA,TRBV27,TRBJ1-5,ASRVGQELNQPQH
NA,TRBV5-1,TRBJ2-5,ASSSGQGRQETQY
NA,TRBV2,TRBJ1-1,ASRGTDLNTEAF
NA,TRBV24-1,TRBJ2-2,ATSDGQGYTGELF
NA,TRBV12-3/TRBV12-4,TRBJ1-2,ASSWRGNYGYT
NA,TRBV11-1,TRBJ1-1,ASSSYPGVNTEAF
NA,TRBV29-1,TRBJ2-1,SLGTVNEQF
NA,TRBV3-1/TRBV3-2,TRBJ1-1,ASSQGINRAPEAF
NA,TRBV30,TRBJ1-6,AWASTLSPLH
few,TRBV27,TRBJ2-3,ASSLRGTDTQY
NA,TRBV27,TRBJ2-5,ASSLGPGAQETQY
NA,TRBV24-1,TRBJ1-1,ATSDSTGSNTEAF
NA,TRBV3-1/TRBV3-2,TRBJ1-2,ASSQNIGGYGYT
NA,TRBV6-5,TRBJ1-2,ASSSPLQGHGYT
NA,TRBV5-6,TRBJ1-2,ASSFGEVDGYT
NA,TRBV6-6,TRBJ2-5,ASSWGRRETQY
NA,TRBV4-1,TRBJ2-1,ASAPAGGLAGLSSYNEQF
NA,TRBV7-3,TRBJ1-1,ASSLAGLGDTEAF
NA,TRBV5-1,TRBJ1-4,ASRMGTAIATNEKLF
NA,TRBV12-3/TRBV12-4,TRBJ2-7,ASSPSSAEQY
NA,TRBV10-3,TRBJ1-1,AISEDGEAF
NA,TRBV11-3,TRBJ1-1,ASSLEKGTQGKAF
NA,TRBV28,TRBJ1-1,ASSKGGLRDTEAF
NA,TRBV6-4,TRBJ1-2,ASSGGYT
NA,TRBV29-1,TRBJ1-2,SVEESQDGYT
once,TRBV11-2,TRBJ2-2,ASSLTSTGELF
medium-sized,TRBV19,TRBJ2-1,ASSISIAPGNNEQF
once,TRBV15,TRBJ1-2,ATSSGGDYGYT
NA,TRBV4-1,TRBJ2-5,ASSQVNPSTQETQY
NA,TRBV27,TRBJ2-2,ASKVPTNTGELF
NA,TRBV2,TRBJ2-5,ASSPDRQVGNQETQY
NA,TRBV5-8,TRBJ1-4,ASSLGRMTTNEKLF
NA,TRBV7-8,TRBJ2-2,ASSVRGGGELF
NA,TRBV5-4,TRBJ2-1,ASSLAFEQF
NA,TRBV19,TRBJ2-7,ASSLWDSPESYEQY
NA,TRBV18,TRBJ2-3,ASSPPGQITDTQY
NA,TRBV5-1,TRBJ2-2,ASSPGGQGATGELF
NA,TRBV6-4,TRBJ2-1,ASSETGGVANEQF